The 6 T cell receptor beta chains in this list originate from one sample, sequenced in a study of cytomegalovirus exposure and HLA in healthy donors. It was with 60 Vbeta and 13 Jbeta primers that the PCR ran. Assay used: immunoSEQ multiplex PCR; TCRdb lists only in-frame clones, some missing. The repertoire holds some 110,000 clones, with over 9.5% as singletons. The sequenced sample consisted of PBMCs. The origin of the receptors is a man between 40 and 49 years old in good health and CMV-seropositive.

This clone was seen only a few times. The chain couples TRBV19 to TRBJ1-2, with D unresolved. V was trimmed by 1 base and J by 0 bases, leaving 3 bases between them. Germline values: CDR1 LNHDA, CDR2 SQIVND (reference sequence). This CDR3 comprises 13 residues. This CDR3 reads CASSIGANYGYTF. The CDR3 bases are TGTGCCAGTAGTATAGGCGCTAACTATGGCTACACCTTC.

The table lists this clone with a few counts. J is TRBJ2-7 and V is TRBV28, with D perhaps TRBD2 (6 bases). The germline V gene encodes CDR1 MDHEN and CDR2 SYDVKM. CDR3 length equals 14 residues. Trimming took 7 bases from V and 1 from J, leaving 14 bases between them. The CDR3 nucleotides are TGTGCCAGCACCCCGTGGGGGGTTTCCTACGAGCAGTACTTC. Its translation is CASTPWGVSYEQYF. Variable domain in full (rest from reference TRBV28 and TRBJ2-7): DVKVTQSSRYLVKRTGEKVFLECVQDMDHENMFWYRQDPGLGLRLIYFSYDVKMKEKGDIPEGYSVSREKKERFSLILESASTNQTSMYLCASTPWGVSYEQYFGPGTRLTVT.

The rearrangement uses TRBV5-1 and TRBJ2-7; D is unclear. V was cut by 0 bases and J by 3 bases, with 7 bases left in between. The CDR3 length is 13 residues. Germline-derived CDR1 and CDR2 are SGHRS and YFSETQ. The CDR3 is CASSLATYYEQYF. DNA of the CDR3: TGCGCCAGCAGCTTGGCCACATACTACGAGCAGTACTTC.

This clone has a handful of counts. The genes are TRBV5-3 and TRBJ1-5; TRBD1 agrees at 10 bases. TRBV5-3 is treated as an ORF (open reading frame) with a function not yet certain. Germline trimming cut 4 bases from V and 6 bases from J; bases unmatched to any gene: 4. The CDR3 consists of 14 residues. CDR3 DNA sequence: TGTGCCAGAAGCAAGGGACAGGGGAGTCAGCCCCAGCATTTT. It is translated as CARSKGQGSQPQHF.

As DNA, the CDR3 is TGCAGCGTGGGGGCCCCCGATGCGCAGTATTTT. Protein product: CSVGAPDAQYF. The V call is TRBV29-1, the J call TRBJ2-3; D may be TRBD1 (6 bases). In germline, CDR1 is SQVTM, CDR2 ANQGSEA. With 6 bases removed from V and 10 bases from J, the gap between germline ends came to 14 bases. The CDR3 is made up of 11 amino acids.

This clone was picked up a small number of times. Written as DNA, the CDR3 is TGCAGCGTTGAAGCGGGGGAAGATACGCAGTATTTT. This gives the protein CSVEAGEDTQYF. The J gene is TRBJ2-3, the V gene TRBV29-1, with a possible D match to TRBD2 (6 bases). Germline V gene sequence: CDR1 SQVTM, CDR2 ANQGSEA. This CDR3 has 12 residues. Trimming took 1 base from V and 5 from J, leaving 7 bases between them.